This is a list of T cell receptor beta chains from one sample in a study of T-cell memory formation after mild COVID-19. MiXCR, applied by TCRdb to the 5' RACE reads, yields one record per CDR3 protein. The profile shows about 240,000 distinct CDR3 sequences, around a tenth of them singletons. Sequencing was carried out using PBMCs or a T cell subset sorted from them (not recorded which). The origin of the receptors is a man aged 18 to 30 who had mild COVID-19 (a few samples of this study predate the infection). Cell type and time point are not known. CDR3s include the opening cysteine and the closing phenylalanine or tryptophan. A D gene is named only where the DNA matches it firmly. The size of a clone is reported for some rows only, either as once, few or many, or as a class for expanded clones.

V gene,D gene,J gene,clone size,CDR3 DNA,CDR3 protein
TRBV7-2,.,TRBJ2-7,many,TGTGCCAGCAGCTTAGGCAGGGCCTACGAGCAGTACTTC,CASSLGRAYEQYF
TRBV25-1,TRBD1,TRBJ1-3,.,TGTGCCAGCAGCGACAGGGGTGTAAACACCATATATTTT,CASSDRGVNTIYF
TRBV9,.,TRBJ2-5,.,TGTGCCAGCAGTTGGAGAGGGGCGAAGACCCAGTACTTC,CASSWRGAKTQYF
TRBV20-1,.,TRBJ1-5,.,TGCAGTGCTAGAACGAGCGGCAGGGGAGATCAGCCCCAGCATTTT,CSARTSGRGDQPQHF
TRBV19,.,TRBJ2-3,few,TGTGCCAGTAGTCTCTGGGGAGCTCGGGTGGCAGATACGCAGTATTTT,CASSLWGARVADTQYF
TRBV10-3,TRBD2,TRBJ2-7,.,TGTGCCATCAGTGAGTGGGGCGGGGGGCCGCACGAGCAGTACTTC,CAISEWGGGPHEQYF
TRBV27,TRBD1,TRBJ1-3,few,TGTGCCAGCAGGGACAGGGGGTCTGGAAACACCATATATTTT,CASRDRGSGNTIYF
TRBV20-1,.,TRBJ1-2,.,TGCAGTGCTAGGGGAAATATGCCTGATCTATTCTTC,CSARGNMPDLFF
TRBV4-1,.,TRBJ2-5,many,TGCGCCAGCAGCCAAGGTGGACTACTGGAGACCCAGTACTTC,CASSQGGLLETQYF
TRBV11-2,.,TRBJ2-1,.,TGTGCCAGCAGCTCTGCGCGGGATGAGCAGTTCTTC,CASSSARDEQFF
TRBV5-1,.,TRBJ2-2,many,TGCGCCAGCAGCTTAGGGACTAACACCGGGGAGCTGTTTTTT,CASSLGTNTGELFF
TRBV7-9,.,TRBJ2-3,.,TGTGCCAGCAGCTTAGACGTTTTGAGGGGGCCCAGGAGGGCAGATACGCAGTATTTC,CASSLDVLRGPRRADTQYF
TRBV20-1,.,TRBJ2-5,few,TGCAGTGCTAGAGATTCAGTGGGGGTTGAGACCCAGTACTTC,CSARDSVGVETQYF
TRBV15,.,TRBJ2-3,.,TGTGCCACCAGCAGAGGTTGGACAGGCACAGATACGCAGTATTTT,CATSRGWTGTDTQYF
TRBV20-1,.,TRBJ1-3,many,TGCAGTGCTAGTTCGTCCGGGGGCGCGGACACCATATATTTT,CSASSSGGADTIYF
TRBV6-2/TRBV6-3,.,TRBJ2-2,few,TGTGCCAGCAGTTACCCGGCGTTCCAAACCGGGGAGCTGTTTTTT,CASSYPAFQTGELFF
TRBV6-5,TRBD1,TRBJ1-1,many,TGTGCCACCGGGACAGCCACCAACACTGAAGCTTTCTTT,CATGTATNTEAFF